The rows below give T cell receptor beta chains drawn from one sample of a study of shared T cell receptors in the human thymus. The protocol was immunoSEQ multiplex PCR, while the TCRdb copy is restricted to in-frame clones and leaves out a portion. The sample lists some 660,000 clones, 70% to 90% occurring once. Separately, the same data were catalogued under a study of human thymus T cells.

The specimen was thymocytes. The source is a boy in the first two years of life with a congenital heart defect. Each CDR3 is given with its conserved first and last residue. A D gene is named only where the DNA matches it firmly. The size of a clone is reported for some rows only, either as once, few or many, or as a class for expanded clones.

TRBV19,TRBD1,few,TRBJ2-2,CASSIPGGGGSGELFF,TGTGCCAGTAGTATCCCAGGGGGCGGTGGTTCCGGGGAGCTGTTTTTT
TRBV7-6,.,.,TRBJ2-5,CASSPPEGEEETQYF,TGTGCCAGCAGCCCCCCTGAGGGGGAAGAAGAGACCCAGTACTTC
TRBV7-8,.,.,TRBJ2-3,CASSLPHNTSPGGLTDTQYF,TGTGCCAGCAGCTTACCCCATAATACCTCTCCGGGGGGCCTCACAGATACGCAGTATTTT
TRBV25-1,.,.,TRBJ2-7,CASRTGQRVDF,TGTGCCAGCAGGACTGGACAGAGGGTTGACTTC
TRBV30,.,.,TRBJ1-5,CAWSGEGGSSNQPQHF,TGTGCCTGGAGCGGCGAGGGTGGTTCGAGCAATCAGCCCCAGCATTTT
TRBV7-2,.,.,TRBJ1-5,CASSFLSGEGSNQPQHF,TGTGCCAGCAGCTTTTTATCGGGGGAGGGTAGCAATCAGCCCCAGCATTTT
TRBV5-6,.,once,TRBJ2-1,CASSSDKFTARSYNEQFF,TGTGCCAGCAGCTCCGACAAGTTCACAGCCCGCTCCTACAATGAGCAGTTCTTC
TRBV6-5,.,.,TRBJ2-1,CASSRAAGSYNEQFF,TGTGCCAGCAGTAGAGCGGCGGGCTCCTACAATGAGCAGTTCTTC
TRBV27,.,.,TRBJ2-1,CASSSRGRTMGNEQFF,TGTGCCAGCAGTTCCCGAGGGAGGACAATGGGCAATGAGCAGTTCTTC
TRBV10-1,TRBD1,.,TRBJ1-5,CASSELPGQGGGSNQPQHF,TGCGCCAGCAGTGAGTTGCCGGGACAGGGGGGGGGTAGCAATCAGCCCCAGCATTTT
TRBV14,TRBD1,.,TRBJ2-2,CASSQERIGGQTGPPGELFF,TGTGCCAGCAGCCAAGAAAGAATAGGCGGACAGACAGGGCCCCCCGGGGAGCTGTTTTTT
TRBV5-1,.,.,TRBJ1-3,CASSPSRDKPPSGNTIYF,TGCGCCAGCAGCCCTAGTCGGGACAAACCCCCCTCTGGAAACACCATATATTTT
TRBV23-1,TRBD2,once,TRBJ2-1,CASSETSGSWKFF,TGCGCCAGCAGTGAGACTAGCGGGAGCTGGAAGTTCTTC
TRBV5-8,TRBD1,.,TRBJ1-1,CASSSGTGGGEAFF,TGTGCCAGCAGCTCAGGGACAGGGGGCGGTGAAGCTTTCTTT
TRBV27,.,.,TRBJ1-2,CASSPQGYGYTF,TGTGCCAGCAGTCCACAGGGTTATGGCTACACCTTC
TRBV19,TRBD1,.,TRBJ1-2,CASLGDRTVYGYTF,TGTGCCAGTCTTGGGGACAGGACTGTCTATGGCTACACCTTC
TRBV5-1,TRBD2,.,TRBJ2-3,CASSTGLAGVTDTQYF,TGCGCCAGCAGCACAGGACTAGCGGGGGTAACAGATACGCAGTATTTT
TRBV7-2,.,.,TRBJ1-1,CASSFPQGRGTEAFF,TGTGCCAGCAGCTTTCCCCAAGGGAGGGGAACTGAAGCTTTCTTT
TRBV6-4,TRBD2,.,TRBJ2-3,CASSERGGTDTQYF,TGTGCCAGCAGTGAGCGGGGGGGCACAGATACGCAGTATTTT
TRBV5-4,TRBD2,once,TRBJ2-3,CASSWGGFGGFSTDTQYF,TGTGCCAGCAGCTGGGGGGGGTTTGGGGGATTTAGCACAGATACGCAGTATTTT
TRBV18,.,.,TRBJ2-3,CASSPLTGCGNTQYF,TGTGCCAGCTCACCGCTGACAGGATGTGGTAATACGCAGTATTTT
TRBV29-1,.,once,TRBJ1-3,CSVEGKNRDSGNTIYF,TGCAGCGTTGAAGGAAAGAACAGGGATTCTGGAAACACCATATATTTT
TRBV7-3,.,.,TRBJ2-3,CASSSMTRSTDTQYF,TGTGCCAGCAGCTCAATGACTCGCAGCACAGATACGCAGTATTTT
TRBV5-1,TRBD2,.,TRBJ2-1,CASSSGLATYNEQFF,TGCGCCAGCAGCTCGGGACTAGCGACCTACAATGAGCAGTTCTTC
TRBV29-1,.,.,TRBJ2-2,CSVQTETGELFF,TGCAGCGTCCAGACAGAAACCGGGGAGCTGTTTTTT
TRBV27,TRBD1,.,TRBJ1-2,CASSLTTGAYGYTF,TGTGCCAGCAGTCTTACGACAGGGGCATACGGCTACACCTTC
TRBV18,TRBD2,.,TRBJ2-1,CASSPRLAGQHEQFF,TGTGCCAGCTCACCACGGTTAGCGGGGCAACATGAGCAGTTCTTC
TRBV2,TRBD1,.,TRBJ1-5,CASRMDREGGNQPQHF,TGTGCCAGCAGGATGGACAGGGAAGGAGGCAATCAGCCCCAGCATTTT
TRBV4-3,.,.,TRBJ2-5,CASSQDFASQETQYF,TGCGCCAGCAGCCAAGATTTCGCCAGCCAAGAGACCCAGTACTTC
TRBV6-5,TRBD1,.,TRBJ1-5,CASSTQGVGQPQHF,TGTGCCAGCAGTACCCAGGGGGTTGGACAGCCCCAGCATTTT
TRBV13,TRBD1,.,TRBJ1-2,CASSSRQGRDYGYTF,TGTGCCAGCAGCTCCAGACAGGGGAGGGACTATGGCTACACCTTC
TRBV28,.,.,TRBJ2-1,CASRDVGASYNEQFF,TGTGCCAGCAGGGACGTGGGGGCGTCCTACAATGAGCAGTTCTTC
TRBV5-8,.,.,TRBJ1-4,CASSCPGGSTNEKLFF,TGTGCCAGCAGCTGCCCGGGAGGGTCAACTAATGAAAAACTGTTTTTT
TRBV25-1,TRBD2,.,TRBJ2-1,CASSDVSWAGDNEQFF,TGTGCCAGCAGTGATGTAAGCTGGGCGGGAGACAATGAGCAGTTCTTC
TRBV5-1,TRBD2,.,TRBJ2-5,CASSLGSGTETQYF,TGCGCCAGCAGCTTGGGTAGCGGGACGGAGACCCAGTACTTC
TRBV28,TRBD1,.,TRBJ2-5,CASSLSDRQETQYF,TGTGCCAGCAGTTTATCGGACAGGCAAGAGACCCAGTACTTC
TRBV5-1,.,once,TRBJ1-2,CASSPRRGYGYTF,TGCGCCAGTTCACCCCGGAGAGGTTATGGCTACACCTTC
TRBV5-8,TRBD1,once,TRBJ1-2,CASIPGQNYGYTF,TGTGCCAGCATACCGGGACAGAACTATGGCTACACCTTC
TRBV4-3,.,.,TRBJ2-2,CASSQDGGVPGELFF,TGCGCCAGCAGCCAAGATGGAGGAGTGCCCGGGGAGCTGTTTTTT
TRBV7-2,TRBD2,.,TRBJ2-7,CASSLDGGASGALPYEQYF,TGTGCCAGCAGCCTCGACGGGGGGGCTAGCGGGGCCCTACCCTACGAGCAGTACTTC
TRBV11-2,TRBD1,.,TRBJ1-1,CASSLDHRGSGTEAFF,TGTGCCAGCAGCTTAGATCACAGGGGAAGTGGCACTGAAGCTTTCTTT
TRBV15,TRBD1,once,TRBJ1-1,CATSRVAQGATENTEAFF,TGTGCCACCAGCAGAGTAGCACAGGGGGCAACGGAGAACACTGAAGCTTTCTTT
TRBV6-5,.,.,TRBJ2-7,CASRDTGPSYEQYF,TGTGCCAGCAGGGATACAGGGCCCTCCTACGAGCAGTACTTC
TRBV29-1,TRBD2,.,TRBJ2-3,CSVGGVLAAGIVTDTQYF,TGCAGCGTTGGGGGGGTACTAGCGGCGGGGATTGTGACAGATACGCAGTATTTT
TRBV5-1,.,.,TRBJ2-1,CASSLESVYRYLATYNEQFF,TGCGCCAGCAGCTTGGAGTCCGTCTACCGGTACTTAGCGACCTACAATGAGCAGTTCTTC
TRBV27,.,.,TRBJ2-7,CASSLRAPAADLSYEQYF,TGTGCCAGCAGTTTAAGGGCCCCGGCAGCGGACCTCTCCTACGAGCAGTACTTC
TRBV20-1,.,.,TRBJ2-5,CSAVLRETQYF,TGCAGTGCTGTACTCCGGGAGACCCAGTACTTC